These T cell receptor beta chains were read from a single sample in a study of a mutant IDH1 vaccine in newly diagnosed glioma. Produced via immunoSEQ multiplex PCR; TCRdb's table is partial and in-frame only. The profile shows about 88,000 clones, over 75% of them singletons. The sequencing here drew on PBMCs, taken from a glioma patient treated with radiotherapy, temozolomide or both. The receptors were sampled from a man aged 40-49 years with glioma. Some clones in this sample may be carry-over from other donors' samples. The CDR3 runs from the conserved cysteine through the conserved F or W. Each record gives: clone size, D gene, V gene, J gene, CDR3 protein, CDR3 DNA. The D gene is left open where the match is weak. Clone size is given for some rows only: seen once, a few or many times, or a class if the clone is expanded.

abundance: NA; d_gene: NA; v_gene: TRBV4-1; j_gene: TRBJ2-5; CDR3aa: CASSQESGEQETQYF; CDR3nt: TGCGCCAGCAGCCAAGAATCCGGTGAGCAAGAGACCCAGTACTTC
abundance: NA; d_gene: TRBD1; v_gene: TRBV7-9; j_gene: TRBJ1-6; CDR3aa: CASSLYLDREGPLHF; CDR3nt: TGTGCCAGCAGCTTATATTTGGACAGGGAGGGACCCCTCCACTTT
abundance: few; d_gene: NA; v_gene: TRBV6-5; j_gene: TRBJ1-5; CDR3aa: CASRQGMSQPQHF; CDR3nt: TGTGCCAGCAGGCAGGGGATGAGTCAGCCCCAGCATTTT
abundance: NA; d_gene: NA; v_gene: TRBV19; j_gene: TRBJ1-5; CDR3aa: CASRAPGYSNQPQHF; CDR3nt: TGTGCCAGTAGAGCCCCAGGGTACAGCAATCAGCCCCAGCATTTT
abundance: once; d_gene: NA; v_gene: TRBV7-9; j_gene: TRBJ2-6; CDR3aa: CASVGRNGANVLTF; CDR3nt: TGTGCCAGCGTGGGGCGGAATGGGGCCAACGTCCTGACTTTC
abundance: many; d_gene: NA; v_gene: TRBV19; j_gene: TRBJ2-7; CDR3aa: CATVAFYEQYF; CDR3nt: TGTGCCACCGTTGCTTTCTACGAGCAGTACTTC
abundance: NA; d_gene: NA; v_gene: TRBV9; j_gene: TRBJ1-6; CDR3aa: CASSPTASGTYNSPLHF; CDR3nt: TGTGCCAGCAGCCCCACCGCATCCGGGACCTATAATTCACCCCTCCACTTT
abundance: few; d_gene: TRBD2; v_gene: TRBV6-4; j_gene: TRBJ2-3; CDR3aa: CASSDSFSQRGAADTQYF; CDR3nt: TGTGCCAGCAGTGACTCGTTCAGTCAGCGGGGGGCGGCAGATACGCAGTATTTT
abundance: NA; d_gene: NA; v_gene: TRBV18; j_gene: TRBJ1-5; CDR3aa: CASSPGAEQPQHF; CDR3nt: TGTGCCAGCTCACCTGGGGCAGAACAGCCCCAGCATTTT
abundance: NA; d_gene: NA; v_gene: TRBV6-5; j_gene: TRBJ1-1; CDR3aa: CASSTSPGRTEAFF; CDR3nt: TGTGCCAGCAGTACCAGTCCGGGCAGGACTGAAGCTTTCTTT
abundance: NA; d_gene: NA; v_gene: TRBV6-1; j_gene: TRBJ2-3; CDR3aa: CASSEAGGGSTDTQYF; CDR3nt: TGTGCCAGCAGTGAAGCGGGGGGCGGCTCCACAGATACGCAGTATTTT
abundance: NA; d_gene: TRBD1; v_gene: TRBV4-1; j_gene: TRBJ2-7; CDR3aa: CASSLTGVQNEQYF; CDR3nt: TGCGCCAGCAGCCTGACAGGGGTCCAGAACGAGCAGTACTTC
abundance: NA; d_gene: TRBD1; v_gene: TRBV29-1; j_gene: TRBJ1-1; CDR3aa: CSVGTGNTEAFF; CDR3nt: TGCAGCGTGGGGACAGGGAACACTGAAGCTTTCTTT
abundance: few; d_gene: NA; v_gene: TRBV7-2; j_gene: TRBJ1-6; CDR3aa: CASSRYPDSPLHF; CDR3nt: TGTGCCAGCAGCCGATACCCGGACTCACCCCTCCACTTT
abundance: NA; d_gene: NA; v_gene: TRBV7-9; j_gene: TRBJ2-7; CDR3aa: CASSSTSGGEQYF; CDR3nt: TGTGCCAGCAGCTCCACGTCCGGGGGCGAGCAGTACTTC
abundance: NA; d_gene: TRBD1; v_gene: TRBV5-1; j_gene: TRBJ2-7; CDR3aa: CASSSGDRSLNYEQYF; CDR3nt: TGCGCCAGCAGCTCTGGGGACAGGTCCCTTAATTACGAGCAGTACTTC
abundance: NA; d_gene: NA; v_gene: TRBV30; j_gene: TRBJ2-7; CDR3aa: CAWSPTTGTSEQYF; CDR3nt: TGTGCCTGGAGCCCGACCACAGGGACCTCCGAGCAGTACTTC
abundance: NA; d_gene: TRBD1; v_gene: TRBV5-6; j_gene: TRBJ1-6; CDR3aa: CASSSWTGGNSPLHF; CDR3nt: TGTGCCAGCAGCTCCTGGACAGGGGGAAATTCACCCCTCCACTTT
abundance: NA; d_gene: NA; v_gene: TRBV5-4; j_gene: TRBJ2-5; CDR3aa: CASSPSGETQYF; CDR3nt: TGTGCCAGCAGCCCCTCGGGTGAGACCCAGTACTTC
abundance: NA; d_gene: NA; v_gene: TRBV7-9; j_gene: TRBJ2-3; CDR3aa: CASSPPTSSTDTQYF; CDR3nt: TGTGCCAGCAGCCCCCCGACATCTAGCACAGATACGCAGTATTTT
abundance: NA; d_gene: NA; v_gene: TRBV6-6; j_gene: TRBJ2-7; CDR3aa: CASSSDRTYEQYF; CDR3nt: TGTGCCAGCAGTTCCGACAGAACCTACGAGCAGTACTTC
abundance: NA; d_gene: NA; v_gene: TRBV30; j_gene: TRBJ1-5; CDR3aa: CAWGGVSGNQPQHF; CDR3nt: TGTGCCTGGGGGGGGGTATCGGGCAATCAGCCCCAGCATTTT
abundance: once; d_gene: TRBD1; v_gene: TRBV25-1; j_gene: TRBJ1-2; CDR3aa: CASSEWEGTGLEGYTF; CDR3nt: TGTGCCAGCAGTGAATGGGAAGGGACAGGGCTCGAAGGCTACACCTTC
abundance: NA; d_gene: TRBD1; v_gene: TRBV30; j_gene: TRBJ1-2; CDR3aa: CAWSLRTGYGYTF; CDR3nt: TGTGCCTGGAGTTTAAGGACAGGGTATGGCTACACCTTC
abundance: few; d_gene: NA; v_gene: TRBV29-1; j_gene: TRBJ2-4; CDR3aa: CSVEEGAGAKNIQYF; CDR3nt: TGCAGCGTTGAAGAGGGGGCCGGAGCCAAAAACATTCAGTACTTC
abundance: NA; d_gene: TRBD1; v_gene: TRBV5-4; j_gene: TRBJ1-2; CDR3aa: CASSKWDRAESGYTF; CDR3nt: TGTGCCAGCAGCAAGTGGGACAGGGCTGAGTCTGGCTACACCTTC
abundance: NA; d_gene: NA; v_gene: TRBV5-1; j_gene: TRBJ2-7; CDR3aa: CASSLAGTPYEQYF; CDR3nt: TGCGCCAGCAGCTTGGCGGGCACTCCCTACGAGCAGTACTTC
abundance: NA; d_gene: NA; v_gene: TRBV5-4; j_gene: TRBJ2-3; CDR3aa: CASSFREGDTQYF; CDR3nt: TGTGCCAGCAGCTTTAGGGAAGGAGATACGCAGTATTTT
abundance: NA; d_gene: NA; v_gene: TRBV5-4; j_gene: TRBJ2-5; CDR3aa: CASSHTSIQETQYF; CDR3nt: TGTGCCAGCAGCCATACTAGCATCCAAGAGACCCAGTACTTC
abundance: NA; d_gene: TRBD2; v_gene: TRBV4-1; j_gene: TRBJ2-7; CDR3aa: CASSPRDYYEQYF; CDR3nt: TGCGCCAGCAGCCCCCGGGACTACTACGAGCAGTACTTC
abundance: NA; d_gene: NA; v_gene: TRBV30; j_gene: TRBJ2-5; CDR3aa: CAWSRGAEETQYF; CDR3nt: TGTGCCTGGAGCAGGGGGGCGGAAGAGACCCAGTACTTC
abundance: NA; d_gene: NA; v_gene: TRBV6-1; j_gene: TRBJ1-5; CDR3aa: CASRGVQVQPQHF; CDR3nt: TGTGCCAGCAGGGGGGTCCAGGTCCAGCCCCAGCATTTT
abundance: NA; d_gene: NA; v_gene: TRBV6-5; j_gene: TRBJ2-7; CDR3aa: CASSYSYLGGGGEQYF; CDR3nt: TGTGCCAGCAGTTACTCTTACCTGGGGGGGGGCGGCGAGCAGTACTTC
abundance: NA; d_gene: TRBD1; v_gene: TRBV6-5; j_gene: TRBJ1-2; CDR3aa: CASSYSNRGPGYGYTF; CDR3nt: TGTGCCAGCAGTTACTCGAACAGGGGGCCGGGCTATGGCTACACCTTC
abundance: NA; d_gene: TRBD1; v_gene: TRBV30; j_gene: TRBJ2-3; CDR3aa: CACTGTGIFTDTQYF; CDR3nt: TGTGCCTGCACCGGGACAGGGATTTTCACAGATACGCAGTATTTT
abundance: many; d_gene: NA; v_gene: TRBV12-5; j_gene: TRBJ1-1; CDR3aa: CASGGGLRTEAFF; CDR3nt: TGTGCTAGTGGCGGGGGCCTTCGAACTGAAGCTTTCTTT
abundance: few; d_gene: TRBD1; v_gene: TRBV27; j_gene: TRBJ1-2; CDR3aa: CASSLIGTGGHYGYTF; CDR3nt: TGTGCCAGCAGCCTTATCGGGACAGGGGGCCACTATGGCTACACCTTC
abundance: NA; d_gene: NA; v_gene: TRBV5-6; j_gene: TRBJ1-2; CDR3aa: CASSSRTARYGYTF; CDR3nt: TGTGCCAGCAGCTCTAGGACAGCTCGCTATGGCTACACCTTC
abundance: NA; d_gene: NA; v_gene: TRBV19; j_gene: TRBJ2-3; CDR3aa: CASRLSGDTQYF; CDR3nt: TGTGCCAGTAGGTTGAGTGGGGATACGCAGTATTTT
abundance: NA; d_gene: NA; v_gene: TRBV9; j_gene: TRBJ2-7; CDR3aa: CASSVGGHRGSYEQYF; CDR3nt: TGTGCCAGCAGCGTAGGAGGCCATAGGGGCTCCTACGAGCAGTACTTC
abundance: NA; d_gene: NA; v_gene: TRBV19; j_gene: TRBJ1-6; CDR3aa: CASRDNSYNSPLHF; CDR3nt: TGTGCCAGTAGGGATAACTCCTATAATTCACCCCTCCACTTT
abundance: few; d_gene: NA; v_gene: TRBV2; j_gene: TRBJ2-1; CDR3aa: CASSQTGRRGNEQFF; CDR3nt: TGTGCCAGCAGTCAAACAGGGCGGCGAGGGAATGAGCAGTTCTTC
abundance: NA; d_gene: NA; v_gene: TRBV6-5; j_gene: TRBJ2-3; CDR3aa: CASSYSKPGFADTQYF; CDR3nt: TGTGCCAGCAGTTACTCGAAGCCAGGGTTTGCAGATACGCAGTATTTT
abundance: NA; d_gene: NA; v_gene: TRBV6-6; j_gene: TRBJ2-1; CDR3aa: CASSYSKASGDEQFF; CDR3nt: TGTGCCAGCAGTTACTCGAAAGCCTCTGGGGATGAGCAGTTCTTC
abundance: NA; d_gene: NA; v_gene: TRBV28; j_gene: TRBJ1-1; CDR3aa: CASSFPGGTEAFF; CDR3nt: TGTGCCAGCAGTTTCCCAGGAGGGACTGAAGCTTTCTTT
abundance: NA; d_gene: NA; v_gene: TRBV6-6; j_gene: TRBJ1-4; CDR3aa: CASTPPDSTMEKLFF; CDR3nt: TGTGCCAGCACCCCCCCGGACAGCACGATGGAAAAACTGTTTTTT
abundance: NA; d_gene: NA; v_gene: TRBV30; j_gene: TRBJ2-7; CDR3aa: CAWSVQLDSYEQYF; CDR3nt: TGTGCCTGGAGTGTACAACTGGACTCCTACGAGCAGTACTTC
abundance: once; d_gene: NA; v_gene: TRBV4-1; j_gene: TRBJ2-5; CDR3aa: CASSQDLTEGETQYF; CDR3nt: TGCGCCAGCAGCCAAGATCTTACAGAGGGGGAGACCCAGTACTTC
abundance: NA; d_gene: NA; v_gene: TRBV4-1; j_gene: TRBJ1-2; CDR3aa: CASSQEYGLRGYTF; CDR3nt: TGCGCCAGCAGCCAAGAGTACGGACTAAGAGGCTACACCTTC
abundance: NA; d_gene: NA; v_gene: TRBV10-2; j_gene: TRBJ1-1; CDR3aa: CASSEMGWGFEAFF; CDR3nt: TGCGCCAGCAGTGAGATGGGTTGGGGCTTTGAAGCTTTCTTT
abundance: few; d_gene: NA; v_gene: TRBV11-2; j_gene: TRBJ1-2; CDR3aa: CASSFDQGAANYGYTF; CDR3nt: TGTGCCAGCAGCTTCGATCAGGGTGCAGCTAACTATGGCTACACCTTC
abundance: NA; d_gene: NA; v_gene: TRBV7-2; j_gene: TRBJ2-5; CDR3aa: CASSLAGLQETQYF; CDR3nt: TGTGCCAGCAGCTTAGCGGGACTGCAAGAGACCCAGTACTTC
abundance: once; d_gene: TRBD1; v_gene: TRBV25-1; j_gene: TRBJ1-1; CDR3aa: CASMNRGGGTEAFF; CDR3nt: TGTGCCAGTATGAACAGGGGGGGAGGCACTGAAGCTTTCTTT